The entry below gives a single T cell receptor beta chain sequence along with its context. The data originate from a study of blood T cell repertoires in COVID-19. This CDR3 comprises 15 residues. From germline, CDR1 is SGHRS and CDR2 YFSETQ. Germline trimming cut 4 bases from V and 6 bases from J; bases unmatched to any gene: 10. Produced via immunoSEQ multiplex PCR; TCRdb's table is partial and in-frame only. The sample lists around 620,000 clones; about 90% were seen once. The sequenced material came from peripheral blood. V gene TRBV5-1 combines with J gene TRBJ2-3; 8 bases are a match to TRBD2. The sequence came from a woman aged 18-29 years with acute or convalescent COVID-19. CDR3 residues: CASSVGLAEGDTQYF. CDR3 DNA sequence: TGCGCCAGCAGCGTAGGACTAGCAGAGGGGGATACGCAGTATTTT.